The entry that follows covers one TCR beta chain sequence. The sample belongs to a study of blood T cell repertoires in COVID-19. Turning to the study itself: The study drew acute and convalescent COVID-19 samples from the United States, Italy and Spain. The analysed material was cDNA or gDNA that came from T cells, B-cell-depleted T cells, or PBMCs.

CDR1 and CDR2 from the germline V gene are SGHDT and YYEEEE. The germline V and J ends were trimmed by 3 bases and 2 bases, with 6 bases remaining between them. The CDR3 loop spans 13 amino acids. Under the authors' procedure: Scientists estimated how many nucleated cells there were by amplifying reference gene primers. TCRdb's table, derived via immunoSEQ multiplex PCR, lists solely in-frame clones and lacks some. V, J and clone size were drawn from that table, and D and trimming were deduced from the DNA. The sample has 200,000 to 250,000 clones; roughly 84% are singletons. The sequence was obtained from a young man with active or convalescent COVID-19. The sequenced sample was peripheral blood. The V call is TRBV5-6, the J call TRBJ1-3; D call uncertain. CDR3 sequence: CASSSGTGNTIYF. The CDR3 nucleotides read TGTGCCAGCAGCTCCGGGACTGGAAACACCATATATTTT.